The 22 T cell receptor beta chains below were found in one sample sequenced in a study of blood T cell repertoires in COVID-19. Only in-frame clones appear in the TCRdb table, and some are missing; sequencing was by immunoSEQ multiplex PCR. The sample includes approximately 58,000 clones, approximately 80% of them seen just once. The sample taken for sequencing was peripheral blood. The receptors were gathered from an older woman with acute or convalescent COVID-19.

This chain links TRBV18 with TRBJ1-6; D possibly corresponds to TRBD1 (6 bases). This CDR3 spans 17 amino acids. Germline V lookup: CDR1 KGHSH, CDR2 LQKENI. Trimming took off 5 bases at V and 6 bases at J, with 20 bases between the two ends. CDR3 loop: CASSVAEGGMGNSPLHF. CDR3 DNA sequence: TGTGCCAGCTCAGTCGCCGAGGGGGGGATGGGTAATTCACCCCTCCACTTT.

The gene calls are TRBV5-1 and TRBJ2-3, with TRBD1 matching 10 bases. Germline CDR1 is SGHRS and CDR2 is YFSETQ. The trim removed 3 bases at V and 5 bases at J, leaving 6 bases unmatched. This CDR3 contains 15 residues. CDR3 loop: CASSSRTGGRDTQYF. In nucleotides, the CDR3 is TGCGCCAGCAGCTCGCGGACAGGGGGGAGAGATACGCAGTATTTT. The full variable domain, in which reference TRBV5-1 and TRBJ2-3 provide the parts outside the CDR3, is KAGVTQTPRYLIKTRGQQVTLSCSPISGHRSVSWYQQTPGQGLQFLFEYFSETQRNKGNFPGRFSGRQFSNSRSEMNVSTLELGDSALYLCASSSRTGGRDTQYFGPGTRLTVL.

The chain couples TRBV11-3 to TRBJ2-3; tentatively, D is TRBD2 (6 bases). The germline gives CDR1 SGHNT, CDR2 YENEEA. The CDR3 extends over 13 amino acids. Trimming removed 5 bases from V and 2 bases from J, with 8 bases in between. In nucleotides, the CDR3 is TGTGCCAGCAGCCGGACTAACACAGATACGCAGTATTTT. Translated, it gives CASSRTNTDTQYF.

V and J are TRBV3-1 (or the pseudogene TRBV3-2) and TRBJ1-3, with 7 bases aligning to TRBD1. From germline, CDR1 is LGHDT and CDR2 YNNKEL (reference sequence). The CDR3 is 15 residues long. V shed 4 bases and J 4 bases; nucleotides not matched to a gene: 7. This chain's CDR3 is CASSRKGARGNTIYF. For the CDR3, the DNA is TGTGCCAGCAGCCGAAAGGGGGCGCGAGGAAACACCATATATTTT.

In its sample, this clone was seen once. The chain carries TRBV10-3 and TRBJ1-1; TRBD1 matches at 9 bases. V trimming: 6 bases; J trimming: 1 base; junction bases outside the gene matches: 3. The CDR3 is 14 residues long. The germline gives CDR1 ENHRY, CDR2 SYGVKD. The CDR3 nucleotides are TGTGCCATCAGCGAACAGGGGGCGAACACTGAAGCTTTCTTT. It is translated as CAISEQGANTEAFF.

The rearrangement joins TRBV3-1 (or the pseudogene TRBV3-2) to TRBJ2-3; D gene uncertain. The CDR3 extends over 13 amino acids. Germline V gene lookup returns CDR1 LGHDT and CDR2 YNNKEL (reference sequence). Trimming removed 2 bases at V and 4 bases at J, with 7 bases between. The CDR3 nucleotides are TGTGCCAGCAGCCAAATAGCCGCAGATACGCAGTATTTT. Amino acids: CASSQIAADTQYF.

This chain joins TRBV6-6 and TRBJ2-7, with 11 bases that match TRBD1. The CDR3 loop spans 15 amino acids. The germline V gene has CDR1 MNHNY and CDR2 SVGAGI (reference sequence). The ends lost 4 bases at V and 6 bases at J; junction bases unmatched: 8. This CDR3 is CASSSGQGAVAEQYF. Written as DNA, the CDR3 is TGTGCCAGCAGTTCCGGACAGGGGGCGGTTGCCGAGCAGTACTTC.

The chain combines TRBV12-5 with TRBJ2-1, with 14 positions matching TRBD2. This CDR3 contains 15 residues. The germline V gene encodes CDR1 LGHNT and CDR2 FRNRAP. V lost 6 bases and J lost 7; bases outside the gene matches: 5. The CDR3 loop is CASGPGLAGGNEQFF. The CDR3 bases are TGTGCTAGTGGCCCAGGACTAGCGGGGGGAAATGAGCAGTTCTTC.

The chain joins TRBV12-3 or TRBV12-4 to TRBJ1-1; TRBD1 agrees at 8 bases. The CDR3 sequence is 13 residues long. The trim removed 0 bases at V and 7 bases at J, leaving 1 base unmatched. The DNA for the CDR3 is TGTGCCAGCAGTTTAGCCGGGACAGGTGAAGCTTTCTTT. Translated, it gives CASSLAGTGEAFF.

The CDR3 protein is CASSPLFGGKGVTEAFF. The CDR3 DNA is TGTGCCAGCTCACCTTTATTCGGGGGGAAGGGAGTCACTGAAGCTTTCTTT. The V gene is TRBV18, the J gene TRBJ1-1; a possible D gene is TRBD1 (5 bases). Germline V gene sequence: CDR1 KGHSH, CDR2 LQKENI. V lost 3 bases, J lost 4 bases, and 21 bases lay in between. The CDR3 consists of 17 residues.

The chain joins TRBV6-1 to TRBJ1-2; D unclear. V was trimmed by 1 base and J by 4 bases, leaving 10 bases between them. CDR1 and CDR2 (germline): MNHNS, SASEGT. CDR3 length: 14 amino acids. DNA of the CDR3: TGTGCCAGCAGTGAAGGGCCCCGCGGCTATGGCTACACCTTC. Residues: CASSEGPRGYGYTF.

This chain joins TRBV19 and TRBJ1-5; D might be TRBD1 (6 bases). The CDR3 has 14 amino acids. V lost 6 bases, J lost 2 bases, and 11 bases lay in between. CDR1 and CDR2 (germline): LNHDA, SQIVND (reference sequence). CDR3 region: CASSLYRGNQPQHF. In DNA, the CDR3 is TGTGCCAGTAGCTTATACAGGGGCAATCAGCCCCAGCATTTT. Looking up the rest from reference TRBV19 and TRBJ1-5 gives the full variable domain: DGGITQSPKYLFRKEGQNVTLSCEQNLNHDAMYWYRQDPGQGLRLIYYSQIVNDFQKGDIAEGYSVSREKKESFPLTVTSAQKNPTAFYLCASSLYRGNQPQHFGDGTRLSIL.

V usage is TRBV19 and J usage is TRBJ2-6, with 10 positions matching TRBD1. V lost 3 bases and J lost 1; bases outside the gene matches: 12. The CDR3 loop spans 20 amino acids. Germline CDR1 LNHDA, CDR2 SQIVND (reference sequence). The CDR3 sequence: CASSMGIGDRGWSGANVLTF. CDR3 sequence (DNA): TGTGCCAGTAGTATGGGGATTGGGGACAGGGGTTGGTCTGGGGCCAACGTCCTGACTTTC.

As regards this clone: Compared with germline, one end of the junction differs, possibly owing to a read error. The V gene is TRBV6-5, the J gene TRBJ1-4; 8 positions match TRBD1. The V gene's germline CDR1 is MNHEY and CDR2 SVGAGI. The CDR3 length is 14 residues. The CDR3 loop is CVSGQGTTNEKLFF. The CDR3 DNA reads TGTGTCAGCGGACAGGGTACAACTAATGAAAAACTGTTTTTT.

This clone was seen just once. The chain is built from TRBV27 and TRBJ2-7; weak D call: TRBD2 (7 bases). Per the germline V gene, CDR1 is MNHEY and CDR2 is SMNVEV (reference sequence). The CDR3 consists of 15 residues. The ends were cut back, 5 bases at V and 7 bases at J, with 21 bases in the middle. CDR3 residues: CASSAPMGGRWEQYF. Written as DNA, the CDR3 is TGTGCCAGCAGTGCCCCCATGGGGGGGCGGTGGGAGCAGTACTTC.

The V and J genes are TRBV4-1 and TRBJ2-2, with TRBD1 matching over 7 bases. This CDR3 has 16 amino acids. Trimming removed 0 bases from V and 7 bases from J; junction bases left unmatched: 8. Germline CDR1 MGHRA, CDR2 YSYEKL. The CDR3 bases are TGCGCCAGCAGCCAAGATCTTCCACAGGGGATCGGGGAGCTGTTTTTT. Encoded protein: CASSQDLPQGIGELFF.

J is TRBJ2-7 and V is TRBV11-2; no firm D call. The CDR3 totals 12 residues. Germline CDR1 reads SGHAT; CDR2 reads FQNNGV. The V end was cut by 5 bases, the J end by 1 base, with 6 bases between. Here the CDR3 DNA reads TGTGCCAGCAGCACGCGTTCCTACGAGCAGTACTTC. Protein sequence: CASSTRSYEQYF.

This chain uses TRBV7-8 with TRBJ1-1; tentative D call: TRBD1 (5 bases). Trimming removed 0 bases at V and 6 bases at J, with 14 bases between. Germline CDR1 is SGHVS and CDR2 is FQNEAQ. There are 15 residues in the CDR3. Here the CDR3 DNA reads TGTGCCAGCAGCTTAGCGGGAGGGGTCAGGGCTGAAGCTTTCTTT. Amino acid sequence: CASSLAGGVRAEAFF.

The V gene is TRBV6-5, the J gene TRBJ2-7, with 11 bases matching TRBD1. With 6 bases clipped from V and 7 bases from J, the junction kept 11 bases outside the gene matches. This CDR3 is 15 amino acids long. CDR1 MNHEY and CDR2 SVGAGI come from the germline V gene. The CDR3 DNA reads as TGTGCCAGCAGCCAGGACGGGACAGGGGGATGGGAGCAGTACTTC. Translated, it gives CASSQDGTGGWEQYF.

Only a few counts were recorded for this clone. The chain carries TRBV2 and TRBJ1-5; D not resolved. Trimming left V 5 bases short and J 7 bases short, with 15 bases between. The CDR3 length is 14 residues. The germline CDR1 and CDR2 sequences are SNHLY and FYNNEI. Here the CDR3 DNA reads TGTGCCAGCAGTATGGAGGCAGCTCGGCAGCCCCAGCATTTT. Protein: CASSMEAARQPQHF.

V is TRBV10-2 and J is TRBJ2-6, with D tentatively TRBD1 (5 bases). Per the germline V gene, CDR1 is WSHSY and CDR2 is SAAADI. V dropped 3 bases and J dropped 1 base, with 10 bases sitting between them. The CDR3 covers 16 residues. The CDR3 protein is CASSDGWTSGANVLTF. CDR3 DNA: TGCGCCAGCAGTGATGGGTGGACATCTGGGGCCAACGTCCTGACTTTC.

The chain has TRBV24-1 and TRBJ2-2; 8 bases are shared with TRBD1. Germline CDR1 and CDR2: KGHDR and SFDVKD. The CDR3 runs to 16 residues. Unmatched junction bases numbered 6, after V lost 3 bases and J lost 4 bases. The CDR3 reads CATSDAGQGFTGELFF. CDR3 nucleotide sequence: TGTGCCACCAGTGATGCAGGACAGGGATTCACCGGGGAGCTGTTTTTT.